The next 10 T cell receptor beta chains were all read from a single sample in a study of metastatic and nonmetastatic thyroid tumors. All patients were untreated before thyroid surgery. With MiXCR, TCRdb reprocessed the PCR reads. Here the sample spans about 21,000 clones, roughly 27% being singletons. Sequencing used tumor tissue. Source of these receptors: a male donor with papillary thyroid cancer or a benign thyroid nodule (not recorded which). Some clones in this sample may be carry-over from other donors' samples.

The chain recombines TRBV11-2 with TRBJ2-7; 10 nucleotides line up with TRBD2. From germline, CDR1 is SGHAT and CDR2 FQNNGV. V shed 5 bases, J shed 3 bases, and the junction held 4 bases outside the gene matches. The CDR3 extends over 14 amino acids. The CDR3 coding sequence is TGTGCCAGCAGCGCCTCTAGCGGGGGCTACGAGCAGTACTTC. It translates to CASSASSGGYEQYF.

The V call is TRBV11-2, the J call TRBJ1-1; tentatively, D is TRBD1 (5 bases). CDR3 length equals 15 residues. The V gene's germline CDR1 is SGHAT and CDR2 FQNNGV. Trimming removed 4 bases at V and 1 base at J, with 13 bases between. The CDR3 coding sequence is TGTGCCAGCAGCTCCATTAGGGGCAAGAACACTGAAGCTTTCTTT. Encoded protein: CASSSIRGKNTEAFF.

This clone has just a few counts. The chain uses TRBV5-1 and TRBJ2-7; D unresolved. With 1 base removed from V and 0 bases from J, the gap between germline ends came to 8 bases. CDR1 and CDR2 (germline): SGHRS, YFSETQ. The CDR3 is made up of 14 amino acids. Here the CDR3 reads CASSLLPSSYEQYF. CDR3 DNA: TGCGCCAGCAGCTTGTTGCCGAGCTCCTACGAGCAGTACTTC.

This clone was observed a single time. The CDR3 here is CASSERAGGRDQETQYF. The CDR3 coding sequence is TGTGCCAGCAGTGAAAGGGCAGGCGGGAGGGATCAAGAGACCCAGTACTTC. The chain employs TRBV2 and TRBJ2-5; 9 nucleotides match TRBD2. Germline V gene sequence: CDR1 SNHLY, CDR2 FYNNEI. This CDR3 comprises 17 residues. Unmatched junction bases numbered 9, after V lost 2 bases and J lost 2 bases.

The CDR3 sequence is CSASLGTGEIEKLFF. CDR3 DNA: TGCAGTGCTAGTCTCGGGACAGGGGAGATCGAAAAACTGTTTTTT. The rearrangement joins TRBV20-1 to TRBJ1-4, with 10 bases identical to TRBD1. From germline, CDR1 is DFQATT and CDR2 SNEGSKA (reference sequence). After removal of 3 bases from V and 8 bases from J, the junction contained 9 bases not matched to a gene. This CDR3 is built from 15 residues.

This clone has a single count. This sequence joins TRBV7-8 and TRBJ1-1; 8 positions agree with TRBD1. Germline CDR1 is SGHVS and CDR2 is FQNEAQ. The CDR3 loop spans 15 amino acids. Trimming took 4 bases from V and 0 from J; bases not matched to a gene: 4. The DNA for the CDR3 is TGTGCCAGCAGCTCGCCGACAGGGGTGAACACTGAAGCTTTCTTT. Its protein is CASSSPTGVNTEAFF.

This clone is termed medium-sized. The chain joins TRBV20-1 to TRBJ2-7; 9 nucleotides match TRBD1. CDR3 length: 15 residues. Germline trimming cut 2 bases from V and 6 bases from J; bases unmatched to any gene: 11. Germline loops: CDR1 DFQATT, CDR2 SNEGSKA (reference sequence). CDR3 region: CSARPQPGQGGEQYF. CDR3 nucleotides: TGCAGTGCTAGACCACAACCGGGACAGGGAGGCGAGCAGTACTTC.

This clone was counted a few times. The DNA of the CDR3 is TGTGCCAGCAGTGTCGGGACATATTCTAACTATGGCTACACCTTC. The encoded protein is CASSVGTYSNYGYTF. The chain employs TRBV2 and TRBJ1-2; D possibly corresponds to TRBD1 (6 bases). The V gene lost 4 bases and the J gene lost 0 bases, with 12 bases spanning the gap. CDR1 and CDR2 (germline): SNHLY, FYNNEI. The CDR3 runs to 15 residues.

This clone is medium-sized (0.01 to 0.1%). The genes are TRBV6-1 and TRBJ2-7, with 9 bases lining up with TRBD1. The CDR3 spans 15 residues. The V gene end was trimmed by 6 bases and the J gene end by 3 bases; junction bases not matched to a gene: 9. CDR1 and CDR2 from the germline V gene are MNHNS and SASEGT. CDR3 loop: CASSHERTGVYEQYF. CDR3 DNA: TGTGCCAGCAGCCACGAGAGGACAGGGGTCTACGAGCAGTACTTC.

The chain has TRBV3-1 and TRBJ2-7; TRBD2 matches 8 bases. Trimming took 8 bases from V and 7 from J; bases not matched to a gene: 10. The CDR3 loop spans 13 amino acids. The germline V gene encodes CDR1 LGHDT and CDR2 YNNKEL (reference sequence). CDR3 bases: TGTGCCAGCTCTCGCCGGGGGGGCAGGGAGCAGTACTTC. It specifies CASSRRGGREQYF.